The 21 T cell receptor beta chains below come from one sample, sequenced in a study of beta chain features in type 1 diabetes. Every bit of the isolated RNA underwent reverse transcription, so sequencing read expressed TCRB transcripts. Libraries were prepared by immunoSEQ multiplex PCR; TCRdb keeps only in-frame clonotypes and omits some of them. The sample comprises over 500,000 clones, 15% to 17% of which are singletons, and under 0.095% rests with the top ten. The sequencing sample was made of naive CD4+ T cells from blood. The receptor source for this set is a man younger than 35 in good health.

This clone was detected only a few times. The CDR3 region has the DNA TGTGCCAGTAGGAACAGAGGAAACTCCTACGAGCAGTACTTC. This codes for CASRNRGNSYEQYF. The chain employs TRBV19 and TRBJ2-7, with D unresolved. Germline CDR1 LNHDA, CDR2 SQIVND (reference sequence). Trimming left V 6 bases short and J 0 bases short, with 12 bases between. The length of the CDR3 is 14 residues.

The chain uses TRBV28 and TRBJ2-1, with TRBD1 matching 7 bases. The CDR3 is made up of 13 amino acids. V was clipped by 10 bases and J by 6 bases; unmatched bases: 9. The V gene's germline CDR1 is MDHEN and CDR2 SYDVKM. The CDR3 protein is CATYRDSANEQFF. The CDR3 nucleotides read TGTGCCACCTACCGGGACAGCGCCAATGAGCAGTTCTTC.

This clone showed up just a few times. The CDR3 reads CASRASGRDTQYF. The CDR3 bases are TGCGCCAGCAGGGCTAGCGGGAGAGATACGCAGTATTTT. V gene TRBV4-3 combines with J gene TRBJ2-3; 10 bases line up with TRBD2. The V segment lost 6 bases and the J segment 5 bases; nucleotides outside the gene matches: 2. Germline assignment: CDR1 LGHNA and CDR2 YSLEER. The CDR3 has 13 amino acids.

This clone was seen more than once but under ten times. The rearrangement joins TRBV14 to TRBJ1-3; D not resolved. Between the trimmed V and J ends, which lost 1 base and 4 bases, there was a span of 11 bases. Germline V gene data show CDR1 as SGHDN and CDR2 as FVKESK. The length of the CDR3 is 15 residues. CDR3 sequence (DNA): TGTGCCAGCAGCCAAGTGATACAGAGCGGAAACACCATATATTTT. Protein product: CASSQVIQSGNTIYF.

The chain joins TRBV7-3 to TRBJ1-1, with unresolved D. V dropped 8 bases and J dropped 1 base, with 11 bases sitting between them. CDR1 SGHTA and CDR2 FQGTGA come from the germline V gene. This CDR3 is built from 13 residues. The CDR3 reads CASSEGRNTEAFF. CDR3 coding DNA: TGTGCCAGCTCAGAGGGCAGGAACACTGAAGCTTTCTTT.

This clone was counted a few times. This chain joins TRBV11-2 and TRBJ2-5, with 7 bases lining up with TRBD2. V gave up 0 bases and J gave up 5 bases; unmatched junction bases: 6. The CDR3 totals 15 residues. CDR1 and CDR2 (germline): SGHAT, FQNNGV. CDR3 sequence reads: CASSLDLGGGETQYF. As DNA, the CDR3 is TGTGCCAGCAGCTTAGATCTGGGCGGGGGTGAGACCCAGTACTTC.

This clone has a handful of counts. The rearrangement uses TRBV10-3 and TRBJ2-1; 11 bases agree with TRBD1. The CDR3 totals 13 residues. V trimming: 9 bases; J trimming: 8 bases; junction bases outside the gene matches: 6. Germline CDR1 ENHRY, CDR2 SYGVKD. The CDR3 loop is CAIGTGGGHEQFF. In nucleotides, the CDR3 is TGTGCCATAGGGACAGGGGGTGGACATGAGCAGTTCTTC.

Only a few counts were recorded for this clone. The chain carries TRBV7-9 and TRBJ2-7, with TRBD1 identical over 8 bases. The CDR3 runs to 15 residues. The germline V gene has CDR1 SEHNR and CDR2 FQNEAQ (reference sequence). Trimming at V came to 3 bases and at J to 0 bases, leaving 4 bases not matched to a gene. CDR3 loop: CASSFRDRSSYEQYF. The CDR3 nucleotides read TGTGCCAGCAGCTTTAGGGACAGGAGCTCCTACGAGCAGTACTTC.

The gene calls are TRBV11-2 and TRBJ2-2; D perhaps matches TRBD2 (5 bases). Germline V gene lookup returns CDR1 SGHAT and CDR2 FQNNGV. The germline V and J ends were trimmed by 3 bases and 4 bases, with 18 bases remaining between them. This CDR3 contains 17 residues. Written as DNA, the CDR3 is TGTGCCAGCAGCTTGTCCTCTCAGCGGACGACCACCGGGGAGCTGTTTTTT. Its translation: CASSLSSQRTTTGELFF.

This clone was seen only a few times. The V gene is TRBV18, the J gene TRBJ1-1; D not certain. V lost 6 bases and J lost 6, with 11 bases in between. This CDR3 is built from 12 residues. Germline CDR1 is KGHSH and CDR2 is LQKENI. CDR3 loop: CASSKVNAEAFF. Here the CDR3 DNA reads TGTGCCAGCTCTAAAGTCAACGCTGAAGCTTTCTTT.

At least ten counts were recorded for this clone. This chain joins TRBV14 and TRBJ2-1; D is undetermined. CDR1 and CDR2 from the germline V gene are SGHDN and FVKESK. This CDR3 comprises 15 residues. V lost 2 bases and J lost 4, with 12 bases in between. Here the CDR3 DNA reads TGTGCCAGCAGCCAACGGCCCAGCCCTTACAATGAGCAGTTCTTC. Its protein is CASSQRPSPYNEQFF.

V is TRBV11-2 and J is TRBJ1-2, with TRBD1 matching over 9 bases. In germline, CDR1 is SGHAT, CDR2 FQNNGV. CDR3 size: 14 residues. The trim removed 5 bases at V and 4 bases at J, leaving 5 bases unmatched. As DNA, the CDR3 is TGTGCCAGCAGCACCGGGACAGGGATCTATGGCTACACCTTC. This translates into CASSTGTGIYGYTF.

The CDR3, as DNA: TGTGCCAGCAGAAAGGGTTATGGCTACACCTTC. This encodes CASRKGYGYTF. The rearrangement links TRBV2 to TRBJ1-2; no clear D gene. Germline V CDR1 and CDR2: SNHLY, FYNNEI. V gave up 6 bases and J gave up 5 bases, with 7 bases separating them. This CDR3 is built from 11 residues.

This rearrangement joins TRBV9 to TRBJ2-7; D gene unclear. CDR3 length: 16 amino acids. The germline CDR1 and CDR2 sequences are SGDLS and YYNGEE. The V gene lost 0 bases and the J gene lost 5 bases, with 18 bases spanning the gap. The CDR3 DNA reads as TGTGCCAGCAGCGTAGCCCCGCACCCGAACCAGGACGAGCAGTACTTC. It encodes CASSVAPHPNQDEQYF.

This clone was found a few times. The chain uses TRBV5-6 and TRBJ1-5, with 7 bases aligning to TRBD1. The germline CDR1 and CDR2 sequences are SGHDT and YYEEEE. This CDR3 contains 15 residues. V gave up 1 base and J gave up 5 bases; unmatched junction bases: 6. The CDR3 nucleotides read TGTGCCAGCAGCTTGACGACAGGGTTACATCAGCCCCAGCATTTT. Translating it yields CASSLTTGLHQPQHF.

The J gene is TRBJ2-5, the V gene TRBV18; D is undetermined. The CDR3 is 11 residues long. The ends were cut back, 5 bases at V and 5 bases at J, with 6 bases in the middle. Germline V gives CDR1 KGHSH, CDR2 LQKENI. Here the CDR3 DNA reads TGTGCCAGCTCAAAGTTGGAGACCCAGTACTTC. Protein sequence: CASSKLETQYF.

J is TRBJ2-2 and V is TRBV5-4, with D perhaps TRBD2 (6 bases). Germline loops: CDR1 SGHNT, CDR2 YYREEE (reference sequence). V shed 4 bases and J shed 1 base, with 14 bases lying between them. The CDR3 spans 16 residues. CDR3 amino acids: CASSPTSGLNTGELFF. The CDR3 DNA is TGTGCCAGCAGCCCGACGTCGGGACTGAACACCGGGGAGCTGTTTTTT. The variable domain in full, with the rest retrieved from reference TRBV5-4 and TRBJ2-2, is ETGVTQSPTHLIKTRGQQVTLRCSSQSGHNTVSWYQQALGQGPQFIFQYYREEENGRGNFPPRFSGLQFPNYSSELNVNALELDDSALYLCASSPTSGLNTGELFFGEGSRLTVL.

This chain joins TRBV4-2 and TRBJ2-5; 8 bases line up with TRBD2. This CDR3 comprises 15 residues. Germline lookup yields CDR1 LGHNA and CDR2 YNFKEQ. V lost 1 base to trimming and J lost 3 bases; unmatched junction nucleotides: 4. CDR3 sequence (DNA): TGTGCCAGCAGCCAAGGCGGGGGGTCCGAAGAGACCCAGTACTTC. It yields the protein CASSQGGGSEETQYF.

CDR3 protein: CASRLSNQPQHF. In DNA form, the CDR3 reads TGTGCCAGCAGGCTCTCCAATCAGCCCCAGCATTTT. The J gene is TRBJ1-5, the V gene TRBV6-5; D not resolved. The CDR3 is made up of 12 amino acids. CDR1 and CDR2 from the germline V gene are MNHEY and SVGAGI. V gave up 6 bases and J gave up 3 bases, with 6 bases separating them.

This clone occurred a few times. V and J are TRBV7-2 and TRBJ2-1; possibly TRBD2 for D (5 bases). This CDR3 comprises 14 residues. V dropped 2 bases and J dropped 6 bases, with 11 bases sitting between them. Germline CDR1 SGHTA, CDR2 FQGNSA. CDR3 loop: CASSLWVGINEQFF. The CDR3 bases are TGTGCCAGCAGCTTATGGGTCGGGATCAATGAGCAGTTCTTC.

V and J are TRBV7-2 and TRBJ2-1; a weak D match, TRBD1 (5 bases). V lost 3 bases and J 3 bases, leaving 6 bases between the germline ends. Germline V gene data show CDR1 as SGHTA and CDR2 as FQGNSA. This CDR3 region has 13 residues. The CDR3 DNA reads TGTGCCAGCAGCTTGACAGTCTACAATGAGCAGTTCTTC. Protein sequence: CASSLTVYNEQFF.